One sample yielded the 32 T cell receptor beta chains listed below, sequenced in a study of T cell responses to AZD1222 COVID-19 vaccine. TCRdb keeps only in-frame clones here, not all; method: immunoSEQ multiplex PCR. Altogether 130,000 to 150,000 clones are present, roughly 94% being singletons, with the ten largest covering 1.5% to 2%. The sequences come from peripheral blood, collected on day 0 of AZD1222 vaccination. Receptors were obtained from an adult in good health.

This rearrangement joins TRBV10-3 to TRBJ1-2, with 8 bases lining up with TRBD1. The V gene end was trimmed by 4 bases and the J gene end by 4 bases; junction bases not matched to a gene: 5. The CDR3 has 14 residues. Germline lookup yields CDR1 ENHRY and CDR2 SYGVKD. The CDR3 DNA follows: TGTGCCATCAGTGGTCGGACAGGGTTCTATGGCTACACCTTC. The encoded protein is CAISGRTGFYGYTF.

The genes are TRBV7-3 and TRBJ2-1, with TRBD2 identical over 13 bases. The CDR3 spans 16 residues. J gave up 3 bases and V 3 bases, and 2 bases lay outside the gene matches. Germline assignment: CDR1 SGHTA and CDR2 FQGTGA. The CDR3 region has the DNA TGTGCCAGCAGCTTTGGGACTAGCGGGGTCTACAATGAGCAGTTCTTC. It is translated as CASSFGTSGVYNEQFF. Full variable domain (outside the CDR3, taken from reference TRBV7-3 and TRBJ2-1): GAGVSQTPSNKVTEKGKYVELRCDPISGHTALYWYRQSLGQGPEFLIYFQGTGAADDSGLPNDRFFAVRPEGSVSTLKIQRTERGDSAVYLCASSFGTSGVYNEQFFGPGTRLTVL.

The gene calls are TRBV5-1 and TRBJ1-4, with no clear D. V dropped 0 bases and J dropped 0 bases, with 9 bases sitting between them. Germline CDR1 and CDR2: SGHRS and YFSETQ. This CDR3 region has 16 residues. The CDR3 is CASSLVGPTTNEKLFF. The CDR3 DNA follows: TGCGCCAGCAGCTTGGTAGGCCCAACAACTAATGAAAAACTGTTTTTT.

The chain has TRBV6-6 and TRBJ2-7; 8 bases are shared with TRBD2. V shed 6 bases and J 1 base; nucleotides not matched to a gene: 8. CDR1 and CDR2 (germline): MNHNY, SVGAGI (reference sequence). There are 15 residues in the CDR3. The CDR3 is CASSSRGGFSYEQYF. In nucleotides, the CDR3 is TGTGCCAGCAGCTCCCGGGGGGGCTTTTCCTACGAGCAGTACTTC.

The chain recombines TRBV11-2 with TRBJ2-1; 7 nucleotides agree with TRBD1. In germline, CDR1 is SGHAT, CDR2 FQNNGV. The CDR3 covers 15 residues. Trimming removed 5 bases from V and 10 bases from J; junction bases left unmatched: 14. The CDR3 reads CASSPRTGWPGEQFF. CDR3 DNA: TGTGCCAGCAGCCCCCGGACAGGTTGGCCGGGGGAGCAGTTCTTC. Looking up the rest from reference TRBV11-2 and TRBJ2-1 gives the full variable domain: EAGVAQSPRYKIIEKRQSVAFWCNPISGHATLYWYQQILGQGPKLLIQFQNNGVVDDSQLPKDRFSAERLKGVDSTLKIQPAKLEDSAVYLCASSPRTGWPGEQFFGPGTRLTVL.

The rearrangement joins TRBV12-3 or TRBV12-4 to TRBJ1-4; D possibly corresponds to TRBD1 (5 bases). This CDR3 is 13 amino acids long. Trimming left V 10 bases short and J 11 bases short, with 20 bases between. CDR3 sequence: CATSQQGESKLFF. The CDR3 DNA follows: TGTGCCACATCCCAGCAGGGCGAGAGCAAACTGTTTTTT.

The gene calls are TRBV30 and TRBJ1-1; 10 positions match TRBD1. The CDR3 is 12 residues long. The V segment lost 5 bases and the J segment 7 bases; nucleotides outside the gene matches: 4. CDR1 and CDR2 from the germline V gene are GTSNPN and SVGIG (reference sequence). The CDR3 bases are TGTGCCTGGGGACAGGGGGGTTATGAAGCTTTCTTT. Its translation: CAWGQGGYEAFF.

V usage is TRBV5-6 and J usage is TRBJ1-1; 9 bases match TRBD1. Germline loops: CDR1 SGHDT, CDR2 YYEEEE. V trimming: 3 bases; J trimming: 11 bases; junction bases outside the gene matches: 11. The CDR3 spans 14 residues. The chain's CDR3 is CASSYTGGVGLAFF. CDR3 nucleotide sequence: TGTGCCAGCAGCTACACAGGGGGCGTTGGATTGGCTTTCTTT.

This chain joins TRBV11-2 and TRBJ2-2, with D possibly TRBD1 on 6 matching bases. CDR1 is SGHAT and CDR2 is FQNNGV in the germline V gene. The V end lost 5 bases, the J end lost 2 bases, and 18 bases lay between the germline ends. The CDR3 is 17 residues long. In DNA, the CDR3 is TGTGCCAGCAGCCAGGGACAATCCAGTAGAAACACCGGGGAGCTGTTTTTT. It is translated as CASSQGQSSRNTGELFF.

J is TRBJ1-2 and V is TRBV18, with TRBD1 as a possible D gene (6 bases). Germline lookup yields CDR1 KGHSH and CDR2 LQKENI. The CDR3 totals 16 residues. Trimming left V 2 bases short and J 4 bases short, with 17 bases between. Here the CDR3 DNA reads TGTGCCAGCTCACCAGATGTCTCCAGGGGAGGCTATGGCTACACCTTC. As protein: CASSPDVSRGGYGYTF. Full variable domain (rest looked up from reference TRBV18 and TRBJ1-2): NAGVMQNPRHLVRRRGQEARLRCSPMKGHSHVYWYRQLPEEGLKFMVYLQKENIIDESGMPKERFSAEFPKEGPSILRIQQVVRGDSAAYFCASSPDVSRGGYGYTFGSGTRLTVV.

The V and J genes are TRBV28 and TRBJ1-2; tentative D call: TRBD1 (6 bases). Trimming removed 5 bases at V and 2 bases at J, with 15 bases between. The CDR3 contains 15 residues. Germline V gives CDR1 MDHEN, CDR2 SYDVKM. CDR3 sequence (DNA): TGTGCCAGCAGTGGAATAGGGGGTGTCAACTATGGCTACACCTTC. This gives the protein CASSGIGGVNYGYTF.

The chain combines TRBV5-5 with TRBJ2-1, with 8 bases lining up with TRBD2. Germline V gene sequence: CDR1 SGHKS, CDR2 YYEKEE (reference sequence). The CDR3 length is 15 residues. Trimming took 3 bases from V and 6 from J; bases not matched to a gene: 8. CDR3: CASSSLTSAGNEQFF. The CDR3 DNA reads TGTGCCAGCAGCTCCCTGACTAGCGCGGGCAATGAGCAGTTCTTC.

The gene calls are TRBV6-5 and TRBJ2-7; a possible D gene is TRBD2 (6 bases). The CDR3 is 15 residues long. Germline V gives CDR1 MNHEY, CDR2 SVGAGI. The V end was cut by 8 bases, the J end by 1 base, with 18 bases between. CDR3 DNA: TGTGCCAGCCGATTAGAGGGAGGAGGATCCTACGAGCAGTACTTC. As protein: CASRLEGGGSYEQYF.

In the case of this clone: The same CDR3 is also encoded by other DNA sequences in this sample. This chain's CDR3 is CASSLSNEQFF. Written as DNA, the CDR3 is TGCGCCAGCAGCCTCTCCAATGAGCAGTTCTTC. The chain is built from TRBV5-1 and TRBJ2-1; D ambiguous. Per the germline V gene, CDR1 is SGHRS and CDR2 is YFSETQ. V lost 4 bases and J 6 bases, leaving 5 bases between the germline ends. The CDR3 contains 11 residues. Based on the CDR3 plus reference TRBV5-1 and TRBJ2-1, the full variable domain is KAGVTQTPRYLIKTRGQQVTLSCSPISGHRSVSWYQQTPGQGLQFLFEYFSETQRNKGNFPGRFSGRQFSNSRSEMNVSTLELGDSALYLCASSLSNEQFFGPGTRLTVL.

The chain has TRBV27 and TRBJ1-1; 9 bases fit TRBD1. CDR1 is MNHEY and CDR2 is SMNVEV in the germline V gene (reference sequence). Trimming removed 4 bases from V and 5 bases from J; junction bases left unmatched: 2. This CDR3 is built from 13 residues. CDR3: CASSYRGQTEAFF. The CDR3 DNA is TGTGCCAGCAGTTACAGGGGGCAAACTGAAGCTTTCTTT.

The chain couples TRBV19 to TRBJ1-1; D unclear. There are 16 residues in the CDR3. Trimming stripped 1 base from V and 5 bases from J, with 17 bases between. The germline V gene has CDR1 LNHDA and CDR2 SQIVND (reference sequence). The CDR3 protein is CASSIGVSGFGTEAFF. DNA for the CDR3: TGTGCCAGTAGTATAGGAGTCTCGGGATTTGGGACTGAAGCTTTCTTT.

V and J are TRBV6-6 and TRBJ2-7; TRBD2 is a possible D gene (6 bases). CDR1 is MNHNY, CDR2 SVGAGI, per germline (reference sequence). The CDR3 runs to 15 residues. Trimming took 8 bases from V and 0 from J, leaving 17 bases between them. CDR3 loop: CASRRPGLGSYEQYF. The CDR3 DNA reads TGTGCCAGCCGAAGACCGGGACTGGGCTCCTACGAGCAGTACTTC.

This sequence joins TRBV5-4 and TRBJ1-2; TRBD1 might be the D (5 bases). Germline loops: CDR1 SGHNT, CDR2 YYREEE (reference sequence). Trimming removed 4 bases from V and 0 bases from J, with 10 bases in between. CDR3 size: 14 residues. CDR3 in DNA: TGTGCCAGCAGCGGGGACGGACCTAACTATGGCTACACCTTC. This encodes CASSGDGPNYGYTF.

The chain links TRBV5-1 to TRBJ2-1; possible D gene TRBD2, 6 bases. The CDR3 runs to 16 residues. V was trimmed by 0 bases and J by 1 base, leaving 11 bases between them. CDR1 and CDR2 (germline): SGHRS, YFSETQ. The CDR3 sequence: CASSLDGGTSYNEQFF. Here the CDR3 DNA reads TGCGCCAGCAGCTTGGATGGGGGGACGTCCTACAATGAGCAGTTCTTC.

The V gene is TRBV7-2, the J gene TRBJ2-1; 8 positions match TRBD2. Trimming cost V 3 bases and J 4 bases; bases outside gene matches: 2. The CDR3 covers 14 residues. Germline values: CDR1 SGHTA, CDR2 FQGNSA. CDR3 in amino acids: CASSLSGGYNEQFF. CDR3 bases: TGTGCCAGCAGCTTGAGCGGGGGTTACAATGAGCAGTTCTTC.

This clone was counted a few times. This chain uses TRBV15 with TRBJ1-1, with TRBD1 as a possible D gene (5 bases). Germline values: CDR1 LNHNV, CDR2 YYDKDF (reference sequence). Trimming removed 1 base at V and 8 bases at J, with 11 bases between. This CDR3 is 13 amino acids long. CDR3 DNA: TGTGCCACCAGCAGAGTCGGTAGGGACGAAGCTTTCTTT. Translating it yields CATSRVGRDEAFF.

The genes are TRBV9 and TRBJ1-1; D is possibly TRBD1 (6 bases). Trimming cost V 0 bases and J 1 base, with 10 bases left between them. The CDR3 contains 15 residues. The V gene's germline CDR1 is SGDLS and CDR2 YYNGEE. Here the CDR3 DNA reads TGTGCCAGCAGCGTAGAGCCCAGGGGGAACACTGAAGCTTTCTTT. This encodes CASSVEPRGNTEAFF.

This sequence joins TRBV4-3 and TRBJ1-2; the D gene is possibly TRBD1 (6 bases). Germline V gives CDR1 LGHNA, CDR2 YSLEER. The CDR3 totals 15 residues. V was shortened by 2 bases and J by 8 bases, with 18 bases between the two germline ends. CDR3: CASSQHPGQGLGYTF. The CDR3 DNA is TGCGCCAGCAGCCAACACCCGGGACAAGGGCTGGGCTACACCTTC.

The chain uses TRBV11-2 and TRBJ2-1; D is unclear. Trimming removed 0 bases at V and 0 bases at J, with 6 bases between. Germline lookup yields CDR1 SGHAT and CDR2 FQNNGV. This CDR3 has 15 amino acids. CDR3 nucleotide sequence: TGTGCCAGCAGCTTAGAGCCGGGCTCCTACAATGAGCAGTTCTTC. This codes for CASSLEPGSYNEQFF.

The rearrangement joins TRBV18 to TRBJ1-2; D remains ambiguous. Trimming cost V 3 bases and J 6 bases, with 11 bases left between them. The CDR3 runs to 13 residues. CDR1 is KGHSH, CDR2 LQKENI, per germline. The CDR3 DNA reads TGTGCCAGCTCACCGTCCGGGAGTCATGGCTACACCTTC. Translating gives CASSPSGSHGYTF.

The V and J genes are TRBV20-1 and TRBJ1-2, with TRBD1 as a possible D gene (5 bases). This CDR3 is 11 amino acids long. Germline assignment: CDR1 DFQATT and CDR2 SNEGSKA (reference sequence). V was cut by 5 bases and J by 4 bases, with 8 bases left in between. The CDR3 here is CSAPGTYGYTF. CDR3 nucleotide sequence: TGCAGTGCTCCAGGGACCTATGGCTACACCTTC.

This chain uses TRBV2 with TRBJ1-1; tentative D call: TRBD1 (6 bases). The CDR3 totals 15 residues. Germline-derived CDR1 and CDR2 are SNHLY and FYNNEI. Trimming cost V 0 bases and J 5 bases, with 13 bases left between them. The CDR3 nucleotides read TGTGCCAGCAGTGAAGCCCAACAGGGAAGAACTGAAGCTTTCTTT. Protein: CASSEAQQGRTEAFF.

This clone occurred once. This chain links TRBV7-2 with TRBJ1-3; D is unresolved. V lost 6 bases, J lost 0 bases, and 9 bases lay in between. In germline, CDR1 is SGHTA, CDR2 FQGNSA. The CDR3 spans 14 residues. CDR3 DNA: TGTGCCAGCAGGGTTCGGGGCTCTGGAAACACCATATATTTT. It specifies CASRVRGSGNTIYF.

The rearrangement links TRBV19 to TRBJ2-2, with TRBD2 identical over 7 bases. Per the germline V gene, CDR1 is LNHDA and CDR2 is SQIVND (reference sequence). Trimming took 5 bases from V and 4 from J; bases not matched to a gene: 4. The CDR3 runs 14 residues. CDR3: CASSFSGGTGELFF. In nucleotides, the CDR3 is TGTGCCAGTAGTTTTTCGGGGGGCACCGGGGAGCTGTTTTTT.

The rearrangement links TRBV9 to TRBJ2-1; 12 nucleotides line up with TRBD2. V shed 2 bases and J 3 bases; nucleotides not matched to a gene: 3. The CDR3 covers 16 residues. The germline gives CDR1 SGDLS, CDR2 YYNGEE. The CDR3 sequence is CASSVLAGGNYNEQFF. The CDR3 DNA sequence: TGTGCCAGCAGCGTCCTAGCGGGGGGGAACTACAATGAGCAGTTCTTC.

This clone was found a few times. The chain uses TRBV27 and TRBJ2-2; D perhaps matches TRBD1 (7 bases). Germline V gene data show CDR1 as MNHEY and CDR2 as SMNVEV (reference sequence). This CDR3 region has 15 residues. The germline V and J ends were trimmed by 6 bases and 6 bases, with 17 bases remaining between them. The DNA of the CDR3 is TGTGCCAGCAGCCCCGGAGGGGGCCGGCCCGGGGAGCTGTTTTTT. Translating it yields CASSPGGGRPGELFF.

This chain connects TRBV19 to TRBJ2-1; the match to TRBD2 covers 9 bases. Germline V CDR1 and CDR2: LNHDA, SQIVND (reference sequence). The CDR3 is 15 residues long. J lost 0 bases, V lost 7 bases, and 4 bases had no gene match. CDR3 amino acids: CASTLAGSSYNEQFF. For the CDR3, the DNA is TGTGCCAGTACCCTAGCGGGGAGCTCCTACAATGAGCAGTTCTTC.